This T cell receptor beta chain was sequenced during a study of identical twins. TCRdb reanalysed the 5' RACE reads using MiXCR and keeps one entry per CDR3 protein. This table holds more than 600,000 distinct CDR3 sequences, 18% found once. The germline V and J ends were trimmed by 3 bases and 5 bases, with 9 bases remaining between them. The CDR3 totals 12 residues. CDR1 DFQATT and CDR2 SNEGSKA come from the germline V gene (reference sequence). The same specimen was also included in a second study, on T cells expressing NK-cell markers.

J is TRBJ2-3 and V is TRBV20-1; D is possibly TRBD2 (5 bases). This sequence was found in a woman between 18 and 29 years old in good health. Source material: PBMCs. CDR3 coding DNA: TGCAGTGCTAGCCCAAGCGGAGATACGCAGTATTTT. It encodes CSASPSGDTQYF.